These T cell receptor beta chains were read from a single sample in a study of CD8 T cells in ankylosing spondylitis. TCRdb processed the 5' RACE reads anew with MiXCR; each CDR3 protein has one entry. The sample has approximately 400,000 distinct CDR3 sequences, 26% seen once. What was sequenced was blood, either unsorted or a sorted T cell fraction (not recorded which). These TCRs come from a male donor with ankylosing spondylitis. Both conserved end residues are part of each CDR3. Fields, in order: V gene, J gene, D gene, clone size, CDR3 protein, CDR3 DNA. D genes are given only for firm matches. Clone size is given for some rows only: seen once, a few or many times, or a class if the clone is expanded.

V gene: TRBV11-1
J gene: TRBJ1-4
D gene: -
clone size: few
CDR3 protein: CASSFWGGRGAVVEKLFF
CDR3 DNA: TGTGCCAGCAGCTTCTGGGGCGGACGGGGGGCTGTGGTTGAAAAACTGTTTTTT

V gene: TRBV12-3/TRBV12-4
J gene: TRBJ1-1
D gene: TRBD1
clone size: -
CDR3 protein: CASSLRTGGKTEAFF
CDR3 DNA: TGTGCCAGCAGTTTACGGACAGGGGGCAAGACTGAAGCTTTCTTT

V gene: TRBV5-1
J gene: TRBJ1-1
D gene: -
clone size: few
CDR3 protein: CASSLGGGFGNTEAFF
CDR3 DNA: TGCGCCAGCAGCTTGGGGGGCGGGTTTGGGAACACTGAAGCTTTCTTT

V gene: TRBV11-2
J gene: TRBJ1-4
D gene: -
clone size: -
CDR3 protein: CASSLDPARSELFF
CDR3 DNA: TGTGCCAGCAGCTTAGACCCGGCTCGCTCGGAACTGTTTTTT

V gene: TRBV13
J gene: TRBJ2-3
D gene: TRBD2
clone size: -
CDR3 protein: CASSLNRGGEDTQYF
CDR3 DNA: TGTGCCAGCAGCCTAAATCGTGGGGGGGAAGATACGCAGTATTTT

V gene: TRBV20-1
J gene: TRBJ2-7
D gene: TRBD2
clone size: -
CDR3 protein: CSARGLAGGGEQYF
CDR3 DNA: TGCAGTGCTAGAGGCTTAGCGGGAGGGGGCGAGCAGTACTTC

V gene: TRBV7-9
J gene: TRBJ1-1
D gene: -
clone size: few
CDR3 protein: CASSLRTTGNTEAFF
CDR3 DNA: TGTGCCAGCAGCTTAAGGACTACAGGGAACACTGAAGCTTTCTTT

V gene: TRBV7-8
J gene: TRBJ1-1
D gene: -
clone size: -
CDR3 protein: CASSPGGRLQEAFF
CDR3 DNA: TGTGCCAGCAGCCCCGGGGGTAGATTACAGGAAGCTTTCTTT

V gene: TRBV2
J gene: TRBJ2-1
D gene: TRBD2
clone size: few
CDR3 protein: CASSGTSGSIAEQFF
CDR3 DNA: TGTGCCAGCAGCGGGACTAGCGGGAGTATCGCTGAGCAGTTCTTC

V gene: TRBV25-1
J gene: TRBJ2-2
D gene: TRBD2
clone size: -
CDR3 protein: CASSEGLAGVKYTGELFF
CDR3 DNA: TGTGCCAGCAGTGAGGGACTAGCGGGAGTTAAGTACACCGGGGAGCTGTTTTTT

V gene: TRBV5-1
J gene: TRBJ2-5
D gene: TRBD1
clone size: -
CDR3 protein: CASSTKTGGETQYF
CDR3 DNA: TGCGCCAGCAGCACCAAGACAGGGGGTGAGACCCAGTACTTC

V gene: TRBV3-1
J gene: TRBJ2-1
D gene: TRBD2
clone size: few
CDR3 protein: CASSRTSGGHNEQFF
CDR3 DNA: TGTGCCAGCAGCCGGACTAGCGGGGGCCACAATGAGCAGTTCTTC

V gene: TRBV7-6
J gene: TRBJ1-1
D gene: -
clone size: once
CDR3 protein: CASSPGIFDTEAFF
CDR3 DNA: TGTGCCAGCAGTCCCGGGATCTTCGACACTGAAGCTTTCTTT

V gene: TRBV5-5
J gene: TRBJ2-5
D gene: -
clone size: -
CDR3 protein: CASSPPDVETQYF
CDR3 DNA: TGTGCCAGCAGTCCCCCCGATGTCGAGACCCAGTACTTC

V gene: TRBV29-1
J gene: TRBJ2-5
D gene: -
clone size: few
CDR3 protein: CSAVDRLDQETQYF
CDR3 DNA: TGCAGCGCAGTCGACAGGTTGGACCAAGAGACCCAGTACTTC

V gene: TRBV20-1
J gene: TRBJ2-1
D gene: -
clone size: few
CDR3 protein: CSAWDTESPHEQFF
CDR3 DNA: TGCAGTGCCTGGGACACCGAATCCCCCCATGAGCAGTTCTTC

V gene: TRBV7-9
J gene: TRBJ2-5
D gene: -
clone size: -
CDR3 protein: CASSLRLQEETQYF
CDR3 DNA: TGTGCCAGCAGCTTAAGGCTACAAGAGGAGACCCAGTACTTC

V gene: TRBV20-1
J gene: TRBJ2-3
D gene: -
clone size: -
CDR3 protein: CSPLGEVTDTQYF
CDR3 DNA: TGCAGTCCTCTGGGGGAAGTAACAGATACGCAGTATTTT

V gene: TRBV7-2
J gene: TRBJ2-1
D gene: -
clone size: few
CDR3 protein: CASSLATGSSYNEQFF
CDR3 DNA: TGTGCCAGCAGCTTAGCGACTGGGAGCTCCTACAATGAGCAGTTCTTC

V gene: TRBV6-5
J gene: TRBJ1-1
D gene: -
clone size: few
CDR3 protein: CASSYSSQGNTEAFF
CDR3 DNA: TGTGCCAGCAGTTACTCTAGTCAGGGTAACACTGAAGCTTTCTTT

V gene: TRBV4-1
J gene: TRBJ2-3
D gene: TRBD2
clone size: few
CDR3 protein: CASSQDGREGRDTQYF
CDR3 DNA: TGCGCCAGCAGCCAAGATGGGCGGGAGGGGAGAGATACGCAGTATTTT

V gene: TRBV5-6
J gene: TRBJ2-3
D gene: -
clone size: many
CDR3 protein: CASSLGGFSTDTQYF
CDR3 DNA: TGTGCCAGCAGCCTCGGGGGTTTTAGCACAGATACGCAGTATTTT

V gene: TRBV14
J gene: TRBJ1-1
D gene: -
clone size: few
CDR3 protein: CASSQDPGDTEAFF
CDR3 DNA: TGTGCCAGCAGCCAAGATCCGGGGGACACTGAAGCTTTCTTT

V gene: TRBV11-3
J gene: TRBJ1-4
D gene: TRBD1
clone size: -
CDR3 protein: CASSPDRGGNEKLFF
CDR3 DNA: TGTGCCAGCAGCCCGGACAGGGGTGGAAATGAAAAACTGTTTTTT

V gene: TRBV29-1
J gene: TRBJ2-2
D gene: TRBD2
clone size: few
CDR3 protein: CSAAVGEGGELFF
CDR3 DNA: TGCAGCGCGGCAGTAGGGGAGGGCGGGGAGCTGTTTTTT

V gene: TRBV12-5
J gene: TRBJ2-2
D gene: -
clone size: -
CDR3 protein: CASGFGLRPGELFF
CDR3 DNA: TGTGCTAGTGGTTTTGGACTAAGACCCGGGGAGCTGTTTTTT

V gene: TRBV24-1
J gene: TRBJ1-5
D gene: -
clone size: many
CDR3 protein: CATAKRGWEDQPQHF
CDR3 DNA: TGTGCCACCGCCAAACGTGGGTGGGAGGATCAGCCCCAGCATTTT

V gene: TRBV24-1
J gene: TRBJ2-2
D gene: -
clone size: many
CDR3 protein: CATSDPGGSNTGELFF
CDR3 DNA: TGTGCCACCAGTGACCCCGGTGGTTCGAACACCGGGGAGCTGTTTTTT

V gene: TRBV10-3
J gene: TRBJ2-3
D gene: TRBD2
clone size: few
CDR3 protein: CAINDGTSGGDTQYF
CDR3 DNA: TGTGCCATCAACGACGGGACTAGCGGTGGAGATACGCAGTATTTT

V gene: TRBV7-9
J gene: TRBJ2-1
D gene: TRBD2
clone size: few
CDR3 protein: CASSFRLAAHNEQFF
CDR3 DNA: TGTGCCAGCAGCTTTAGGCTAGCGGCCCACAATGAGCAGTTCTTC

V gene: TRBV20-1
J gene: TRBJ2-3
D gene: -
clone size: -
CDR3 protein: CSAPRGDSFTDTQYF
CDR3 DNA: TGCAGTGCCCCAAGGGGGGACTCCTTCACAGATACGCAGTATTTT

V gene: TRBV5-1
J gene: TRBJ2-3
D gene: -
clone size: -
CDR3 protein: CASSLDKGQDTQYF
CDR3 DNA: TGCGCCAGCAGCTTGGACAAAGGGCAAGATACGCAGTATTTT

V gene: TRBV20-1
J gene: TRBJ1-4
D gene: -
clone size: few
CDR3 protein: CSATYGATNEKLFF
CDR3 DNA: TGCAGTGCTACCTATGGTGCAACTAATGAAAAACTGTTTTTT

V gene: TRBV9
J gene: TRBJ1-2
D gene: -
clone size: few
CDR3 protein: CASSVGTWGDGYTF
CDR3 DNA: TGTGCCAGCAGCGTAGGAACCTGGGGTGATGGCTACACCTTC

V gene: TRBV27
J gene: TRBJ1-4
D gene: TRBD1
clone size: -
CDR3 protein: CASSRDSYKEKLFF
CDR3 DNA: TGTGCCAGCAGCCGGGACAGTTATAAAGAAAAACTGTTTTTT

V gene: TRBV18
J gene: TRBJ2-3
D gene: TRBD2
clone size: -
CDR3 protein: CASSTLAGGPADTQYF
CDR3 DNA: TGTGCCAGCTCAACACTAGCGGGAGGGCCCGCGGATACGCAGTATTTT

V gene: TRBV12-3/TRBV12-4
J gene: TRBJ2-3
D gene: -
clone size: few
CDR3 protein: CASSRNPALGSDTQYF
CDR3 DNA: TGTGCCAGCAGCCGAAACCCCGCCTTGGGGTCGGATACGCAGTATTTT

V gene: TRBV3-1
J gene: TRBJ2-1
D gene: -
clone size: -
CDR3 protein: CASSQVQLSSYNEQFF
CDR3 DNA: TGTGCCAGCAGCCAAGTTCAACTCAGCTCCTACAATGAGCAGTTCTTC

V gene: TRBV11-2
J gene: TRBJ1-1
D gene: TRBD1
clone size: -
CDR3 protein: CASSLGTGHMNTEAFF
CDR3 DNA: TGTGCCAGCAGCTTGGGGACAGGACACATGAACACTGAAGCTTTCTTT

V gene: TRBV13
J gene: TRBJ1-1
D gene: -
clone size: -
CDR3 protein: CASSLRGRTEAFF
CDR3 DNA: TGTGCCAGCAGCTTACGGGGGCGGACTGAAGCTTTCTTT

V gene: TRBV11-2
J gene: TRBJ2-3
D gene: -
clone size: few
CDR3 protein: CASSPRTTGDTQYF
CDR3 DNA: TGTGCCAGCAGCCCTCGGACTACGGGGGATACGCAGTATTTT

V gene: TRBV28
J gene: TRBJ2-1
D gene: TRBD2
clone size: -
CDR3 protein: CASVLAASYNEQFF
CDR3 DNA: TGTGCCAGCGTACTAGCGGCCTCATACAATGAGCAGTTCTTC

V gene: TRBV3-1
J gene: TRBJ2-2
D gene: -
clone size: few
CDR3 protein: CASSQFDTTNTGELFF
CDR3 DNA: TGTGCCAGCAGCCAATTCGACACGACGAACACCGGGGAGCTGTTTTTT

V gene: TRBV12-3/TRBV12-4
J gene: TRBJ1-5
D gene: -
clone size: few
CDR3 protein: CASSLRESQPQHF
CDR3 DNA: TGTGCCAGCAGTTTAAGGGAAAGCCAGCCCCAGCATTTT